In this sample, the clone carrying this T cell receptor beta chain turned up many times. The antigen is undetermined. Trimming removed 3 bases from V and 0 bases from J, with 7 bases in between. Germline CDR1 reads MNHEY; CDR2 reads SVGAGI. CDR3 size: 14 residues. From the 5' RACE reads, TCRdb called clonotypes with MiXCR, one entry per CDR3 protein. Here the sample spans thousands of distinct CDR3 sequences, roughly 7% being singletons. The entry originates in a study of spatial heterogeneity in lung cancer. Study details: Tumor regions showed TCR transcript counts that correlated strongly with a T cell module score from matched bulk RNA-seq.

Regarding time point: sample taken at primary tumor resection. Study results and limitations: How many expanded intratumoral alpha and beta TCRs were present tracked the tumor mutation count, which was a count of nonsynonymous mutations.

The sample consisted of lung tumor tissue, taken at surgery. V gene TRBV6-5 combines with J gene TRBJ2-3; no firm D call. This TCR was sampled from a male donor with early-stage non-small cell lung cancer. CDR3 bases: TGTGCCAGCAGTTATCGCCAAAGCACAGATACGCAGTATTTT. Amino acid sequence: CASSYRQSTDTQYF.